These 10 T cell receptor beta chains were sequenced from one sample in a study of OX40 agonist ivuxolimab in advanced cancers. Clones were read by immunoSEQ multiplex PCR, and TCRdb kept only the in-frame ones, dropping some. There are fewer than 85,000 clones in the sample; 85% occur only once, and 1.5% to 2% lies in the top ten. The sequencing here drew on CD4+ or CD8+ T cells sorted from blood, taken in a trial of the OX40 agonist ivuxolimab. The receptors shown here come from an adult with an advanced solid tumor such as melanoma, head and neck, liver or kidney cancer.

This clone was found once. This chain uses TRBV10-3 with TRBJ2-2; no reliable D call. The ends were cut back, 0 bases at V and 0 bases at J, with 8 bases in the middle. The CDR3 runs to 16 residues. Germline loops: CDR1 ENHRY, CDR2 SYGVKD. The CDR3, as DNA: TGTGCCATCAGTGAGTCGAGGTCTTCGAACACCGGGGAGCTGTTTTTT. Amino acids: CAISESRSSNTGELFF.

The V call is TRBV7-3, the J call TRBJ2-3; perhaps TRBD2 as D (6 bases). This CDR3 comprises 18 residues. Trimming shortened V by 3 bases and J by 0 bases, and 19 bases separated the two germline ends. Germline CDR1 SGHTA, CDR2 FQGTGA. In nucleotides, the CDR3 is TGTGCCAGCAGCTTGACTAGACCGATTAAGATTAGCACAGATACGCAGTATTTT. Translation gives CASSLTRPIKISTDTQYF.

The CDR3 loop is CASSDGGNTIYF. The CDR3, as DNA: TGTGCCAGCAGTGACGGGGGAAACACCATATATTTT. V and J are TRBV2 and TRBJ1-3; unclear D gene. The CDR3 is made up of 12 amino acids. V lost 3 bases and J 4 bases, leaving 4 bases between the germline ends. Germline values: CDR1 SNHLY, CDR2 FYNNEI.

The chain employs TRBV19 and TRBJ1-5; D not certain. From germline, CDR1 is LNHDA and CDR2 SQIVND (reference sequence). The germline V and J ends were trimmed by 3 bases and 0 bases, with 9 bases remaining between them. The CDR3 consists of 15 residues. The CDR3 DNA reads as TGTGCCAGTAGTATCCAAAGCGGTAGCAATCAGCCCCAGCATTTT. It is translated as CASSIQSGSNQPQHF.

The chain links TRBV5-1 to TRBJ2-1; possible D gene TRBD2, 5 bases. Trimming shortened V by 3 bases and J by 0 bases, and 13 bases separated the two germline ends. There are 16 residues in the CDR3. Germline V gene sequence: CDR1 SGHRS, CDR2 YFSETQ. CDR3 in amino acids: CASSSSGGSSYNEQFF. CDR3 DNA sequence: TGCGCCAGCAGCTCCTCCGGAGGCAGCTCCTACAATGAGCAGTTCTTC.

V gene TRBV4-1 combines with J gene TRBJ2-1; perhaps TRBD2 as D (5 bases). Germline CDR1 reads MGHRA; CDR2 reads YSYEKL. The CDR3 extends over 15 amino acids. V was cut by 0 bases and J by 3 bases, with 9 bases left in between. CDR3 sequence: CASSQDGVIYNEQFF. As DNA, the CDR3 is TGCGCCAGCAGCCAAGACGGGGTAATCTACAATGAGCAGTTCTTC.

This chain uses TRBV7-2 with TRBJ2-1, with TRBD1 identical over 8 bases. Germline V gene sequence: CDR1 SGHTA, CDR2 FQGNSA. J lost 4 bases, V lost 5 bases, and 7 bases had no gene match. This CDR3 contains 15 residues. DNA for the CDR3: TGTGCCAGCAGCCTTGCAGGGGGCGCGTACAATGAGCAGTTCTTC. Translation: CASSLAGGAYNEQFF.

The chain recombines TRBV7-2 with TRBJ2-2, with TRBD2 matching 7 bases. Germline V gene data show CDR1 as SGHTA and CDR2 as FQGNSA. CDR3 length: 16 residues. Trimming cost V 5 bases and J 3 bases; bases outside gene matches: 9. The CDR3 here is CASSPWGGTDTGELFF. The CDR3 DNA reads TGTGCCAGCAGCCCTTGGGGGGGAACTGACACCGGGGAGCTGTTTTTT. Full variable domain (outside the CDR3, taken from reference TRBV7-2 and TRBJ2-2): GAGVSQSPSNKVTEKGKDVELRCDPISGHTALYWYRQSLGQGLEFLIYFQGNSAPDKSGLPSDRFSAERTGGSVSTLTIQRTQQEDSAVYLCASSPWGGTDTGELFFGEGSRLTVL.

The gene calls are TRBV15 and TRBJ2-5; D ambiguous. CDR1 is LNHNV, CDR2 YYDKDF, per germline (reference sequence). With 8 bases removed from V and 5 bases from J, the gap between germline ends came to 3 bases. CDR3 size: 9 residues. CDR3 nucleotide sequence: TGTGCCACCGACGAGACCCAGTACTTC. It encodes CATDETQYF.

This clone was seen a handful of times. The chain uses TRBV19 and TRBJ2-7, with 9 positions matching TRBD2. In germline, CDR1 is LNHDA, CDR2 SQIVND (reference sequence). The CDR3 is 14 amino acids. V was pared by 6 bases and J by 0 bases, with 3 bases of the junction left unmatched. The CDR3 loop is CASSLTSGSYEQYF. CDR3 bases: TGTGCCAGTAGCCTGACTAGCGGCTCCTACGAGCAGTACTTC.